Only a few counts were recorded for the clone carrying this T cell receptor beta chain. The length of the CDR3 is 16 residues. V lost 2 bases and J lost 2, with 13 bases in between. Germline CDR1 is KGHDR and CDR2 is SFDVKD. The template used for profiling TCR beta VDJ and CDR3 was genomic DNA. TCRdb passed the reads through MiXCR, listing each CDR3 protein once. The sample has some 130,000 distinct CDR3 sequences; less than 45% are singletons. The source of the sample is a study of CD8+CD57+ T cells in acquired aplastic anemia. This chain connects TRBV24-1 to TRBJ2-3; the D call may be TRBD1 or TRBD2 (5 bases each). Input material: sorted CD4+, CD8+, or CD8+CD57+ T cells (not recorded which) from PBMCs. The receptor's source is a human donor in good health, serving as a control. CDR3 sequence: CATSDSGTSYTDTQYF. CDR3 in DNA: TGTGCCACCAGTGATTCCGGGACGAGTTACACAGATACGCAGTATTTT.